This T cell receptor beta chain was observed in a study of blood T cell repertoires in COVID-19. As processed by the authors: Reference gene primer amplification yielded estimated nucleated cell counts. Sequencing was performed with immunoSEQ multiplex PCR; in TCRdb, only in-frame clones are kept and a portion is missing. V and J calls and clone size are those listed in that table; D and trimming were worked out from the DNA. In the table there are about 52,000 clones, 85% to 90% of which are singletons. Germline trimming cut 4 bases from V and 5 bases from J; bases unmatched to any gene: 14. The CDR3 contains 18 residues. Germline V gene data show CDR1 as LGHNA and CDR2 as YNFKEQ.

Sequencing was performed on peripheral blood. The sequence came from a man aged 70 or older with acute or convalescent COVID-19. The V and J genes are TRBV4-2 and TRBJ2-5, with TRBD2 identical over 12 bases. The CDR3 region is CASSLKKGLAGGLETQYF. The DNA for the CDR3 is TGTGCCAGCAGCCTCAAGAAGGGGCTAGCGGGGGGGTTGGAGACCCAGTACTTC.